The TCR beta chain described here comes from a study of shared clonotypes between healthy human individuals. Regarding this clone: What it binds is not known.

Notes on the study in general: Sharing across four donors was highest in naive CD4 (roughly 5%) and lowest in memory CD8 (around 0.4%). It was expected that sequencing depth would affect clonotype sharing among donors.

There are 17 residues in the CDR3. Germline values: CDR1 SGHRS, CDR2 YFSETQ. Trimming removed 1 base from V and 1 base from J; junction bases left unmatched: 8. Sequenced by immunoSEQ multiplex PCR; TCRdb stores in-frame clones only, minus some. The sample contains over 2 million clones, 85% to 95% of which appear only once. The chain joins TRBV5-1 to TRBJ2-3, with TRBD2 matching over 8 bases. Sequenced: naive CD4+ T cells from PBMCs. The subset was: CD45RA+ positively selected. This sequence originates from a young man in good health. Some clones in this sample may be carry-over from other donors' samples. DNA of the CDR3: TGCGCCAGCAGCTTGACCCCGGGGGGGCTAGGCACAGATACGCAGTATTTT. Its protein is CASSLTPGGLGTDTQYF.